What follows describes a single T cell receptor (beta chain). Its antigen remains undetermined. Base qualities are not provided; no much larger clone lies one nucleotide away. The germline V gene (reference sequence) sets CDR1 to LGHDT and CDR2 to YNNKEL. Measured from the cysteine to the phenylalanine, the CDR3 is 16 residues long. CDR3 DNA only is kept here, 48 bases in frame from base 1. Clipping removes 1 base from V and 8 bases from J, with 11 as the unmatched junction base count. The data originate from a study of blood T cell repertoires in COVID-19 (dated by TCRdb to about 2020). Regarding the research as a whole: Samples from collaborators originated in the United States, Italy and Spain and spanned both the acute and convalescent phases of COVID-19. Subjects who had been exposed to COVID-19, were actively infected with it, or had recovered from it provided the deeply sampled blood TCRbeta repertoires that made up the dataset. The material from the prospective study consisted of cDNA or gDNA derived from T cells, B-cell-depleted T cells, or PBMCs. Where HLA class I and class II types were available, the types were taken from metadata supplied by the sample provider, not from assay-based typing. The repertoires were made available in a free public database intended to serve as a resource for research on the immune response to SARS-CoV-2. Samples were obtained from the ongoing ImmuneRACE study (first 160 participants) and from approximately 1,200 subjects provided by 6 global collaborators. Sample metadata almost always included a de-identified subject ID, COVID-19 status, age in years and sex.

TCRbeta CDR3 regions were amplified from genomic DNA using the immunoSEQ Assay, a bias-controlled multiplex PCR. Regarding the original processing steps: The number of nucleated cells in each sample was estimated from the amplification of reference gene primers within the assay. Sequence reads were collapsed and filtered to measure the absolute abundance of every unique TCRbeta CDR3 rearrangement. For each sample, productive Simpson clonality was calculated as the square root of Simpson's diversity index over productive rearrangements. In its TCRdb copy, this immuneACCESS table keeps in-frame sequences only and misses some clones. Where compared with another copy, unresolved V genes explain less than half of these, and the others have no known cause. That table furnishes V, J and clone size, whereas the DNA furnished D and trimming. In all, the sample holds 95,000 to 120,000 clones, and 80% to 90% of those were seen once. The ten largest clones take up around 3.4% of the sample.

Broad study findings and their caveats: The quantity of clinical and demographic metadata differed by source and by participant and was supplied without curation.

Collaborating institutions collected whole blood in K2EDTA tubes following their own protocols. For TCRbeta analysis, collaborator samples were shipped as frozen whole blood, as isolated PBMCs, or as DNA extracted from either sample type. This TCR was sampled from a man between 40 and 49 years old with acute or convalescent COVID-19. The sequenced material came from peripheral blood. Recombination joined TRBV3-1 (or the pseudogene TRBV3-2) with TRBJ1-2; TRBD1 lines up with 9 middle nucleotides. In nucleotide form, the sequence is TGTGCCAGCAGCCAAGCCGGGACAGGGACCCAACGGGGCTACACCTTC. Translated, this gives CASSQAGTGTQRGYTF.